The 28 T cell receptor beta chains reported below all come from one sample, sequenced in a study of blood T cell dynamics during melanoma immunotherapy. Time point meaning: pre-treatment baseline. Profiling relied on immunoSEQ multiplex PCR, and the TCRdb table lists in-frame clones only, not all of them. The table includes roughly 16,000 clones, 90% to 95% detected once. Here the sequenced sample was blood, taken from a patient treated with checkpoint blockade. These receptors were collected from a human donor with melanoma.

This chain links TRBV2 with TRBJ1-2; possibly TRBD1 for D (6 bases). The germline V gene encodes CDR1 SNHLY and CDR2 FYNNEI. With 6 bases removed from V and 8 bases from J, the gap between germline ends came to 10 bases. The CDR3 runs 11 residues. CDR3 loop: CASRSGQGYTF. The CDR3 DNA is TGTGCCAGCAGGTCGGGACAAGGCTACACCTTC.

The chain has TRBV27 and TRBJ1-3, with D perhaps matching TRBD1 (6 bases). The CDR3 is 14 amino acids. Germline V gene sequence: CDR1 MNHEY, CDR2 SMNVEV (reference sequence). Trimming removed 6 bases at V and 2 bases at J, with 11 bases between. CDR3 sequence (DNA): TGTGCCAGCAGATCCGGGGGCCCTGGAAACACCATATATTTT. Protein: CASRSGGPGNTIYF.

The rearrangement joins TRBV5-1 to TRBJ1-4; D not resolved. Trimming left V 4 bases short and J 7 bases short, with 17 bases between. In germline, CDR1 is SGHRS, CDR2 YFSETQ. The CDR3 is 15 residues long. As DNA, the CDR3 is TGCGCCAGCAGCGACCCCGCCTCTGGGCCTGAAAAACTGTTTTTT. It encodes CASSDPASGPEKLFF. Supplemented by reference TRBV5-1 and TRBJ1-4, the full variable domain reads KAGVTQTPRYLIKTRGQQVTLSCSPISGHRSVSWYQQTPGQGLQFLFEYFSETQRNKGNFPGRFSGRQFSNSRSEMNVSTLELGDSALYLCASSDPASGPEKLFFGSGTQLSVL.

The chain couples TRBV11-3 to TRBJ2-5; D is unclear. The germline CDR1 and CDR2 sequences are SGHNT and YENEEA. The CDR3 has 15 residues. With 2 bases removed from V and 3 bases from J, the gap between germline ends came to 13 bases. The CDR3 reads CASSLRRNPEETQYF. The CDR3 nucleotides read TGTGCCAGCAGCTTAAGGAGAAACCCTGAAGAGACCCAGTACTTC.

The chain links TRBV29-1 to TRBJ1-1, with 8 bases matching TRBD1. This CDR3 is built from 14 residues. J gave up 6 bases and V 1 base, and 7 bases lay outside the gene matches. Per the germline V gene, CDR1 is SQVTM and CDR2 is ANQGSEA. CDR3 DNA: TGCAGCGTTGAAGTTAGCCAGGGGGCATCTGAAGCTTTCTTT. As protein: CSVEVSQGASEAFF.

The V gene is TRBV19, the J gene TRBJ2-6; TRBD2 might be the D (5 bases). This CDR3 is built from 17 residues. Trimming took 3 bases from V and 0 from J, leaving 12 bases between them. Germline V gene data show CDR1 as LNHDA and CDR2 as SQIVND (reference sequence). This chain's CDR3 is CASSIPGWDSGANVLTF. CDR3 coding DNA: TGTGCCAGTAGTATCCCGGGGTGGGACTCTGGGGCCAACGTCCTGACTTTC. Based on the CDR3 plus reference TRBV19 and TRBJ2-6, the full variable domain is DGGITQSPKYLFRKEGQNVTLSCEQNLNHDAMYWYRQDPGQGLRLIYYSQIVNDFQKGDIAEGYSVSREKKESFPLTVTSAQKNPTAFYLCASSIPGWDSGANVLTFGAGSRLTVL.

The V gene is TRBV28, the J gene TRBJ2-1; TRBD1 is a possible D gene (7 bases). The CDR3 extends over 16 amino acids. Germline V lookup: CDR1 MDHEN, CDR2 SYDVKM. V was pared by 7 bases and J by 2 bases, with 18 bases between. The CDR3 region has the DNA TGTGCCAGCATTCCGAGACAGGGAGGCCCCTACAATGAGCAGTTCTTC. This encodes CASIPRQGGPYNEQFF.

The chain combines TRBV9 with TRBJ1-1; possible D gene TRBD1, 5 bases. The CDR3 consists of 14 residues. V was trimmed by 0 bases and J by 5 bases, leaving 11 bases between them. Germline assignment: CDR1 SGDLS and CDR2 YYNGEE. CDR3 sequence: CASSVDAGRTEAFF. DNA of the CDR3: TGTGCCAGCAGCGTAGATGCAGGGAGGACTGAAGCTTTCTTT.

V and J are TRBV7-2 and TRBJ2-1; 8 nucleotides match TRBD2. Unmatched junction bases numbered 12, after V lost 5 bases and J lost 6 bases. Germline CDR1 and CDR2: SGHTA and FQGNSA. This CDR3 spans 16 amino acids. CDR3 protein: CASSHRTSGGGNEQFF. CDR3 bases: TGTGCCAGCAGCCATAGAACTAGCGGAGGGGGCAATGAGCAGTTCTTC.

The chain uses TRBV2 and TRBJ2-1, with unresolved D. CDR3 length equals 14 residues. The germline gives CDR1 SNHLY, CDR2 FYNNEI. The V and J ends lost 3 bases and 4 bases respectively, with 10 bases between them. CDR3 in amino acids: CASSDWGLYNEQFF. CDR3 nucleotide sequence: TGTGCCAGCAGTGACTGGGGTCTATACAATGAGCAGTTCTTC.

V and J are TRBV5-6 and TRBJ1-4, with a possible D match to TRBD1 (6 bases). V was cut by 6 bases and J by 4 bases, with 22 bases left in between. Germline V gives CDR1 SGHDT, CDR2 YYEEEE. There are 17 residues in the CDR3. CDR3 coding DNA: TGTGCCAGCACCCTGGGGGTGTCGACAGGCCTTAATGAAAAACTGTTTTTT. Translating it yields CASTLGVSTGLNEKLFF.

The chain couples TRBV6-6 to TRBJ2-3; perhaps TRBD1 as D (6 bases). CDR3 length: 12 residues. CDR1 and CDR2 from the germline V gene are MNHNY and SVGAGI (reference sequence). Trimming pared 8 bases from V and 1 base from J, leaving 7 bases between. CDR3 region: CASAGGTDTQYF. CDR3 coding DNA: TGTGCCAGCGCAGGGGGCACAGATACGCAGTATTTT.

V gene TRBV10-3 combines with J gene TRBJ2-7; either TRBD1 or TRBD2 may supply D (6 bases each). V was clipped by 0 bases and J by 6 bases, with 9 bases between them. The length of the CDR3 is 13 residues. The V gene's germline CDR1 is ENHRY and CDR2 SYGVKD. CDR3 bases: TGTGCCATCAGTGAGTCAGGGGGAGGCGAGCAGTACTTC. Residues: CAISESGGGEQYF.

This chain connects TRBV5-4 to TRBJ1-1; perhaps TRBD1 as D (5 bases). Germline V CDR1 and CDR2: SGHNT, YYREEE (reference sequence). CDR3 length equals 16 residues. V was pared by 0 bases and J by 3 bases, with 15 bases between. The DNA for the CDR3 is TGTGCCAGCAGCTTGGAAGGGGTTTTGGTGGACACTGAAGCTTTCTTT. Translated: CASSLEGVLVDTEAFF.

The rearrangement uses TRBV6-6 and TRBJ2-3; D remains ambiguous. This CDR3 spans 15 amino acids. Germline V gives CDR1 MNHNY, CDR2 SVGAGI (reference sequence). V was cut by 2 bases and J by 2 bases, with 11 bases left in between. CDR3 in DNA: TGTGCCAGCAGTTACGGCACTGGTTACACAGATACGCAGTATTTT. Its translation: CASSYGTGYTDTQYF.

This clone was picked up one time. The chain has TRBV29-1 and TRBJ2-3; TRBD1 aligns across 7 bases. Germline trimming cut 5 bases from V and 3 bases from J; bases unmatched to any gene: 5. The CDR3 covers 13 residues. Germline V lookup: CDR1 SQVTM, CDR2 ANQGSEA. This chain's CDR3 is CSVLQGTTDTQYF. The DNA of the CDR3 is TGCAGCGTTTTACAGGGGACGACAGATACGCAGTATTTT.

The chain links TRBV10-2 to TRBJ1-6; D unresolved. The CDR3 has 12 amino acids. Trimming left V 7 bases short and J 7 bases short, with 8 bases between. Germline values: CDR1 WSHSY, CDR2 SAAADI. The CDR3 sequence: CASKNSNSPLHF. CDR3 in DNA: TGCGCCAGCAAGAACTCGAATTCACCCCTCCACTTT.

V usage is TRBV15 and J usage is TRBJ2-1; tentatively, D is TRBD1 or TRBD2 (5 bases each). Germline-derived CDR1 and CDR2 are LNHNV and YYDKDF (reference sequence). The ends were cut back, 6 bases at V and 5 bases at J, with 11 bases in the middle. The CDR3 is 13 residues long. The DNA for the CDR3 is TGTGCCACCAGACCGGGACCCAACAATGAGCAGTTCTTC. It translates to CATRPGPNNEQFF.

The chain couples TRBV18 to TRBJ2-7; D is perhaps TRBD2 (7 bases). The CDR3 has 17 residues. The germline V and J ends were trimmed by 5 bases and 2 bases, with 22 bases remaining between them. Germline CDR1 reads KGHSH; CDR2 reads LQKENI. CDR3 residues: CASSDRTGTGGPYEQYF. The CDR3 DNA follows: TGTGCCAGCTCAGATAGAACCGGGACCGGGGGGCCCTACGAGCAGTACTTC.

J is TRBJ2-7 and V is TRBV5-4; D may be TRBD2 (7 bases). CDR1 is SGHNT, CDR2 YYREEE, per germline (reference sequence). The V gene lost 0 bases and the J gene lost 7 bases, with 17 bases spanning the gap. The CDR3 consists of 15 residues. DNA of the CDR3: TGTGCCAGCAGCTTGGGGGGGGCCAGCGGGGCGGAGCAGTACTTC. Its protein product is CASSLGGASGAEQYF.

This clone showed up just once. The chain has TRBV6-6 and TRBJ1-3; D is uncertain. The CDR3 spans 13 residues. Looked up from germline, CDR1 is MNHNY and CDR2 is SVGAGI (reference sequence). Trimming took 6 bases from V and 0 from J, leaving 6 bases between them. CDR3 nucleotide sequence: TGTGCCAGCAGCCGTATCTCTGGAAACACCATATATTTT. It yields the protein CASSRISGNTIYF.

The chain carries TRBV18 and TRBJ2-6; D may be TRBD1 (6 bases). The V gene lost 2 bases and the J gene lost 4 bases, with 21 bases spanning the gap. From germline, CDR1 is KGHSH and CDR2 LQKENI. The CDR3 extends over 19 amino acids. In DNA, the CDR3 is TGTGCCAGCTCACCAGTTAGACAGGACCAACGGATCGGGGCCAACGTCCTGACTTTC. Its protein product is CASSPVRQDQRIGANVLTF.

The CDR3 spells CASSYGLDRYNEQFF. The CDR3 region has the DNA TGTGCCAGCAGTTACGGACTAGATCGATACAATGAGCAGTTCTTC. The V gene is TRBV6-5, the J gene TRBJ2-1; 7 bases line up with TRBD2. The germline V gene has CDR1 MNHEY and CDR2 SVGAGI. This CDR3 contains 15 residues. V dropped 2 bases and J dropped 4; count of bases not matched to a gene: 5.

The J gene is TRBJ2-3, the V gene TRBV29-1; tentatively, D is TRBD2 (5 bases). Germline V gives CDR1 SQVTM, CDR2 ANQGSEA. There are 14 residues in the CDR3. V lost 7 bases to trimming and J lost 0 bases, with 14 bases between them. The CDR3, as DNA: TGCAGCGGTTTGAGGGATTCTAGCACAGATACGCAGTATTTT. It is translated as CSGLRDSSTDTQYF.

This chain links TRBV4-1 with TRBJ1-5; D uncertain. Trimming cost V 1 base and J 3 bases, with 10 bases left between them. Germline CDR1 MGHRA, CDR2 YSYEKL. There are 15 residues in the CDR3. CDR3 residues: CASSQVERDNQPQHF. The CDR3 DNA follows: TGCGCCAGCAGCCAAGTCGAGAGGGACAATCAGCCCCAGCATTTT.

The J gene is TRBJ2-6, the V gene TRBV21-1; the DNA was not used to check the table's D call, TRBD1. TRBV21-1 is labeled a pseudogene. The CDR3 extends over 19 amino acids. The chain's CDR3 is CASSKGGQGKSLRANVLTF. CDR3 nucleotide sequence: TGTGCCAGCAGCAAAGGGGGACAGGGAAAAAGTCTAAGGGCCAACGTCCTGACTTTC.

The rearrangement uses TRBV11-2 and TRBJ2-5, with unresolved D. The germline gives CDR1 SGHAT, CDR2 FQNNGV. CDR3 length: 13 residues. V lost 4 bases to trimming and J lost 5 bases, with 11 bases between them. CDR3 bases: TGTGCCAGCAGCTCCCCGCTTGTGGAGACCCAGTACTTC. This gives the protein CASSSPLVETQYF.

This chain links TRBV2 with TRBJ2-3, with D maybe TRBD2 (5 bases). The CDR3 is 14 amino acids. Germline loops: CDR1 SNHLY, CDR2 FYNNEI. The ends were cut back, 3 bases at V and 0 bases at J, with 7 bases in the middle. CDR3 residues: CASSDGLSTDTQYF. Written as DNA, the CDR3 is TGTGCCAGCAGTGACGGACTGAGCACAGATACGCAGTATTTT.